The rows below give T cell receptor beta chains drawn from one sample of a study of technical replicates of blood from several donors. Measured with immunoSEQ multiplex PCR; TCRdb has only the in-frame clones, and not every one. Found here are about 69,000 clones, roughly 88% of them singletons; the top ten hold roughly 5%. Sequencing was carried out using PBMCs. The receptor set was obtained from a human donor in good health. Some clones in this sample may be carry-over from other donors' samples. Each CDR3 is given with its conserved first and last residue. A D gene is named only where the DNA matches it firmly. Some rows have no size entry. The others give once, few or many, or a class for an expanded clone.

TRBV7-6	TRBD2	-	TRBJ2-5	TGTGCCAGCAGCTTAACAGCGGGAGGCCAAGAGACCCAGTACTTC	CASSLTAGGQETQYF
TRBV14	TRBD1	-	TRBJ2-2	TGTGCCAGCAGGCGGACAGGGGAGGACGGGGAGCTGTTTTTT	CASRRTGEDGELFF
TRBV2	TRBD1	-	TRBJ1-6	TGTGCCAGCAGTGCGGCGACAGGGCAATCACCCCTCCACTTT	CASSAATGQSPLHF
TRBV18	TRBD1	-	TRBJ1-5	TGTGCCAGCTCACCATTTTTGGGACAGGGGATCCCAGGGCCCCAGCATTTT	CASSPFLGQGIPGPQHF
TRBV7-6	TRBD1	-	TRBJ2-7	TGTGCCAGCACGGGGACAGGGCCCCAGGAGCAGTACTTC	CASTGTGPQEQYF
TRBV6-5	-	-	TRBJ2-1	TGTGCCAGCAGTTATTTTGGCAATTTCAACCACAATGAGCAGTTCTTC	CASSYFGNFNHNEQFF
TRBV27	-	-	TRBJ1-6	TGTGCCAGCAGTTTAGGGGGCGGGTCCTATAATTCACCCCTCCACTTT	CASSLGGGSYNSPLHF
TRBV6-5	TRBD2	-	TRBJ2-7	TGTGCCAGCAGGGCCACTAGCGCACCCTACGAGCAGTACTTC	CASRATSAPYEQYF
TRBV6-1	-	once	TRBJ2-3	TGTGCCAGCACGGACAGTGTTTCGTCAGATACGCAGTATTTT	CASTDSVSSDTQYF
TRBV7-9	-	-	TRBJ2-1	TGTGCCAGCAGCCCGCCACCTAGAAATGAGCAGTTCTTC	CASSPPPRNEQFF
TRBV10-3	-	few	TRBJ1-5	TGTGCCATCAGTAAGGACGGGATTCAGCCCCAGCATTTT	CAISKDGIQPQHF
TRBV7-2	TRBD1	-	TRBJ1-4	TGTGCCAGCAGCCCGGGACAGACTAATGAAAAACTGTTTTTT	CASSPGQTNEKLFF
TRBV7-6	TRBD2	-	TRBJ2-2	TGTGCCAGCAGCCACGGGACTACCTCGAGCGGCACCGGGGAGCTGTTTTTT	CASSHGTTSSGTGELFF
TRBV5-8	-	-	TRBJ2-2	TGTGCCAGCAGCTTGGGCCAGGGGGGTGCCAAACTCCTAGGGGAGCTGTTTTTT	CASSLGQGGAKLLGELFF
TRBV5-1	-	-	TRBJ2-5	TGCGCCAGCAGCCCCGACAGTAAGGAGACCCAGTACTTC	CASSPDSKETQYF
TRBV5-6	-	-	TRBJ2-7	TGTGCCAGCAATGGGGCTGGGTACGAGCAGTACTTC	CASNGAGYEQYF
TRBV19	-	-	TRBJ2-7	TGTGCCAGTAGTTCCGTCGGACAGCCGGCCTACGAGCAGTACTTC	CASSSVGQPAYEQYF
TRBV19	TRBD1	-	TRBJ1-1	TGTGCCAGTACTATACAGGGGTGGCCAGACACGGCTGAAGCTTTCTTT	CASTIQGWPDTAEAFF
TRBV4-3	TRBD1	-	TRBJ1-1	TGCGCCAGCAGCCGACAGGGGATCGGTATGAACACTGAAGCTTTCTTT	CASSRQGIGMNTEAFF
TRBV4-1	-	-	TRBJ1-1	TGCGCCAGCAGCCAAGATGGACTAGGGAACACTGAAGCTTTCTTT	CASSQDGLGNTEAFF
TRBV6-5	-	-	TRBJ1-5	TGTGCCAGCAGTTACCTACCAACCAATCAGCCCCAGCATTTT	CASSYLPTNQPQHF
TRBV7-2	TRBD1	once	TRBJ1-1	TGTGCCAGCAGAAGGACAGGGACAAACACTGAAGCTTTCTTT	CASRRTGTNTEAFF
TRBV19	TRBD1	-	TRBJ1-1	TGTGCCAGTAGTTTCGACAGGGACGCTGAAGCTTTCTTT	CASSFDRDAEAFF
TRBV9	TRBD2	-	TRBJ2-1	TGTGCCAGCAGCGTAGACGTAGAGGCTAGCGGGAGCTCAGTTGAGCAGTTCTTC	CASSVDVEASGSSVEQFF
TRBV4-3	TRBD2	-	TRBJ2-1	TGCGCCAGCAGCCAAGAACGGACTAGCGGGGGGGCCGGGGAGCAGTTCTTC	CASSQERTSGGAGEQFF
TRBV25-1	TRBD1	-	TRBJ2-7	TGTGCCAGTGGGGACAGAAACTACGAGCAGTACTTC	CASGDRNYEQYF
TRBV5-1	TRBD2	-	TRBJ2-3	TGCGCCAGCAGCCCGGAGCGGGATAGGGGAGATACGCAGTATTTT	CASSPERDRGDTQYF
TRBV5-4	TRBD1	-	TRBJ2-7	TGTGCCAGCAGCTGGGGACAGGACTACGAGCAGTACTTC	CASSWGQDYEQYF
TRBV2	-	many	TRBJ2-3	TGTGCCAGCAGTGCCCCTTTCTTAGATACGCAGTATTTT	CASSAPFLDTQYF
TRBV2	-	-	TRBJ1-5	TGTGCCAGCAGTGTTGGCATTGATCAGCCCCAGCATTTT	CASSVGIDQPQHF
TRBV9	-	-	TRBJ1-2	TGTGCCAGCAGCGCAACGTGGTGGGCCGCTAACTATGGCTACACCTTC	CASSATWWAANYGYTF
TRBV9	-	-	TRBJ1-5	TGTGCCAGCAGCGTAGACCCAGATCAGCCCCAGCATTTT	CASSVDPDQPQHF
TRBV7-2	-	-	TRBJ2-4	TGTGCCAGCAGCCTAGGGCTTCCGCAGAAAAACATTCAGTACTTC	CASSLGLPQKNIQYF
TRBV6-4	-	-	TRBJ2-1	TGTGCCAGCAGCTCTGCGGAGGGGGCGTACAATGAGCAGTTCTTC	CASSSAEGAYNEQFF
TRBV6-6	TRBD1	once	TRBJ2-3	TGTGCCGGCGCCGGCCAGGGGGTAGATACGCAGTATTTT	CAGAGQGVDTQYF
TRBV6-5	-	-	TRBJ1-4	TGTGCCAGCAGTTACGACAGCCCCGCAGAAAAACTGTTTTTT	CASSYDSPAEKLFF
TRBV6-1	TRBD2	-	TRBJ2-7	TGTGCCAGCAGTGTAGTGGGACTATACTTC	CASSVVGLYF
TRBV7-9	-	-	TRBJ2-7	TGTGCCAGCAGCCCCTGGGAGGGGGGCCACGAGCAGTACTTC	CASSPWEGGHEQYF
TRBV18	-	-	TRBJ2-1	TGTGCCAGCTCACCACCGACTCACCGATCCTACAATGAGCAGTTCTTC	CASSPPTHRSYNEQFF
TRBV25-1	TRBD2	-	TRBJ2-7	TGTGCCAGCAGTGAACTCGCGGGAGGCCTCGACGAGCAGTACTTC	CASSELAGGLDEQYF
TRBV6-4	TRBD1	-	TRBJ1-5	TGTGCCAGCAGTGAGCCAGGGGGAACCTGTCAGCCCCAGCATTTT	CASSEPGGTCQPQHF
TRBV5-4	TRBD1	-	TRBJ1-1	TGTGCCAGCAGCTACGGGACAGTTGAAGCTTTCTTT	CASSYGTVEAFF
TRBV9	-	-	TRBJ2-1	TGTGCCAGCAGCGTAGGTACTAGCTCCTACAATGAGCAGTTCTTC	CASSVGTSSYNEQFF
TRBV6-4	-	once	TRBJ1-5	TGTGCCAGCAGTGAGGGAGAACATCAGCCCCAGCATTTT	CASSEGEHQPQHF
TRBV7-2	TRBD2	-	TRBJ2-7	TGTGCCAGCAGCCTAGGACTAGCGGGATCCGAGCAGTACTTC	CASSLGLAGSEQYF
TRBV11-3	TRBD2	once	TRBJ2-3	TGTGCCAGCAGCTTGAGGCGGTGGCGGGGGGGTGAAGATACGCAGTATTTT	CASSLRRWRGGEDTQYF
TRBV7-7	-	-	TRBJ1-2	TGTGCCAGCAGAAACGCCGGGGGATTCTTTGGCTACACCTTC	CASRNAGGFFGYTF
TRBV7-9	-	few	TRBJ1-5	TGTGCCAGCAGCCCGTCAGCGGTAGGGTTAGAGCCCCAGCATTTT	CASSPSAVGLEPQHF
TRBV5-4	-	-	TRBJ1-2	TGTGCCAGCAGCCGTAAACTTAGTAACTATGGCTACACCTTC	CASSRKLSNYGYTF
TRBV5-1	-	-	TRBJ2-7	TGCGCCAGCAGCTCTACTACCTACGAGCAGTACTTC	CASSSTTYEQYF
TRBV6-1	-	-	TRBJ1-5	TGTGCCAGCAGTGAATCGGGCAATCAGCCCCAGCATTTT	CASSESGNQPQHF
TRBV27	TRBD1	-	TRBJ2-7	TGTGCCAGCAGTGTGGGGGACAGATCCTACGAGCAGTACTTC	CASSVGDRSYEQYF
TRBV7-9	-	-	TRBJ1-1	TGTGCCAGCAGCCCCGAGGTGAGAACTGAAGCTTTCTTT	CASSPEVRTEAFF
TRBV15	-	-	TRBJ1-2	TGTGCCACCAGCCCTGGGGAGAACTATGGCTACACCTTC	CATSPGENYGYTF
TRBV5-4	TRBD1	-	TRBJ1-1	TGTGCCAGCAGTTCCCCAGGGGGCGCCGGCACTGAAGCTTTCTTT	CASSSPGGAGTEAFF